This T cell receptor (beta chain) was recovered during a study of T cell responses to AZD1222 COVID-19 vaccine. Germline CDR1 KGHSH, CDR2 LQKENI. The CDR3 has 13 amino acids. Remarks on this clone: Compared with germline, one end of the junction differs, possibly owing to a read error.

Sequencing used immunoSEQ multiplex PCR; TCRdb keeps in-frame clones, though not all of them. Of about 120,000 clones listed, about nine tenths are singletons. The TCR sequence derives from an adult who received the MenACWY meningococcal vaccine as a control. J is TRBJ2-2 and V is TRBV18; D ambiguous. The specimen was peripheral blood, collected 28 days after the second dose of the MenACWY control vaccine. The CDR3 protein is CASSSPNTGELFF. In DNA, the CDR3 is TGTGCCAGCTCATCACCGAACACCGGGGAGCTGTTTTTT.